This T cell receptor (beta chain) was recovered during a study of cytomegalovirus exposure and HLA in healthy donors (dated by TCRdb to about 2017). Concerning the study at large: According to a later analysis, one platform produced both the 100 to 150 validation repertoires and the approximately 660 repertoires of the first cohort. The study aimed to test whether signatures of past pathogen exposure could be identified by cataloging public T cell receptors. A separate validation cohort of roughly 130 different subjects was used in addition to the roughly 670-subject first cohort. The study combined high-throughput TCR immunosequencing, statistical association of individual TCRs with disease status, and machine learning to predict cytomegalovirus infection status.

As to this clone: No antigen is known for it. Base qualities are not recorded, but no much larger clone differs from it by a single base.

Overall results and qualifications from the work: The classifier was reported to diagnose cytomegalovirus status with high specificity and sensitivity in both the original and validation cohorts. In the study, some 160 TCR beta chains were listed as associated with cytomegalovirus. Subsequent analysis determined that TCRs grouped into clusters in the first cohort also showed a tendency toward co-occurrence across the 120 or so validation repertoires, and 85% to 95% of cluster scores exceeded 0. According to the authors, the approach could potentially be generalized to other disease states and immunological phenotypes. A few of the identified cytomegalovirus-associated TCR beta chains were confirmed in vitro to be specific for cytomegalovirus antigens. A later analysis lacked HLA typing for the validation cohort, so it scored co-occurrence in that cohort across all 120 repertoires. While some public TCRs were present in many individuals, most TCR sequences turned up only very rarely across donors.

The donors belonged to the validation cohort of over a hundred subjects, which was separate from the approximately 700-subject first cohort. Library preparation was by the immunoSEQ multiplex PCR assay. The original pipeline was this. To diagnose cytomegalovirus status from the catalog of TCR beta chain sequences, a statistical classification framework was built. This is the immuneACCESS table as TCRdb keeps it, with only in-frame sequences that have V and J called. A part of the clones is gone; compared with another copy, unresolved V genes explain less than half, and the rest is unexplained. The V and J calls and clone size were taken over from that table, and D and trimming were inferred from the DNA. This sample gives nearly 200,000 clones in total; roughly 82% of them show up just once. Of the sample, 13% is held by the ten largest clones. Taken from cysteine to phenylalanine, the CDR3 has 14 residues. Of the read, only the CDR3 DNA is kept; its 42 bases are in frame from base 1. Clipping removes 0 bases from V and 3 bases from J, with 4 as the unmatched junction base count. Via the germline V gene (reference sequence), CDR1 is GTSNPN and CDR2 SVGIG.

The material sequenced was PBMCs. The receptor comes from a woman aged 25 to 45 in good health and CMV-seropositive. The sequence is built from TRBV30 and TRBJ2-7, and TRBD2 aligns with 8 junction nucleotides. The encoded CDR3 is CAWSVLAGGYEQYF. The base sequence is TGTGCCTGGAGTGTGCTTGCGGGAGGCTACGAGCAGTACTTC.